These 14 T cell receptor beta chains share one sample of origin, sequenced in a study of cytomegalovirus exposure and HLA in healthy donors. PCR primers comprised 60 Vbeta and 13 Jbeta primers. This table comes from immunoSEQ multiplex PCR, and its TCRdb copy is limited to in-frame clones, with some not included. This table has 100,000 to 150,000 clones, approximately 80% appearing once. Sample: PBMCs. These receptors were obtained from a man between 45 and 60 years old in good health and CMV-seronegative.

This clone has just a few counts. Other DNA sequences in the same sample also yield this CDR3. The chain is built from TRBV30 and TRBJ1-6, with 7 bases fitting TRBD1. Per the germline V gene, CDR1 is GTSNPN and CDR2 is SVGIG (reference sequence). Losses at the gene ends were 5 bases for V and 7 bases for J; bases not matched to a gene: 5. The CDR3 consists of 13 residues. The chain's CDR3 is CAWGTARNSPLHF. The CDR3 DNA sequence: TGTGCCTGGGGGACAGCCAGAAATTCACCCCTCCACTTT.

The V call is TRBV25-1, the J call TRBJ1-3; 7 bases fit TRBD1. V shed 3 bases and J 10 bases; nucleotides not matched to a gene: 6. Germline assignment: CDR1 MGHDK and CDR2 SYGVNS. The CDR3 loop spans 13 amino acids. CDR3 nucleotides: TGTGCCAGCAGTGATGACAGGGCCGAGACCATATATTTT. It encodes CASSDDRAETIYF.

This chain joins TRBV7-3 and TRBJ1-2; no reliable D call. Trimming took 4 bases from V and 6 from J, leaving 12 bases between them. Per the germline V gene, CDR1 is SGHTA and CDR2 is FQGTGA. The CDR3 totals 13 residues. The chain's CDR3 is CASSSTSENGYTF. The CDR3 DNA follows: TGTGCCAGCAGCTCGACATCAGAAAATGGCTACACCTTC.

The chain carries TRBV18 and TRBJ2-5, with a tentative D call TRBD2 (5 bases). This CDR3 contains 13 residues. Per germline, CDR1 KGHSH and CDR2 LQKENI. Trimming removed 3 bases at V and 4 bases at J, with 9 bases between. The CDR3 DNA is TGTGCCAGCTCACCTCGGGGTGGAGAGACCCAGTACTTC. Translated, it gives CASSPRGGETQYF.

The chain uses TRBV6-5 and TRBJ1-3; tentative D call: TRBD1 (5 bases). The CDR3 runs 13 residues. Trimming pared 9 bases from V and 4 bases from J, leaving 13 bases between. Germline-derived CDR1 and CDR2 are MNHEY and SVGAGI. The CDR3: CASTRGGGNTIYF. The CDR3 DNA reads TGTGCCAGTACCCGGGGGGGAGGAAACACCATATATTTT.

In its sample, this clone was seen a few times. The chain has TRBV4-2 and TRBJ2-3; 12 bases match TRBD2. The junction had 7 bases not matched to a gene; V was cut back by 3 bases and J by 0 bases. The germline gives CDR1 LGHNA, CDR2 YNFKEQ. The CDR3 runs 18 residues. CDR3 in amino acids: CASSQVSSGGVSTDTQYF. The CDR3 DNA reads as TGTGCCAGCAGCCAGGTTTCTAGCGGGGGGGTCAGCACAGATACGCAGTATTTT.

The CDR3, as DNA: TGCGCCAGCAGATACAGGGTGTTTGGAACTGAAGCTTTCTTT. Translated, it gives CASRYRVFGTEAFF. The chain has TRBV4-1 and TRBJ1-1, with D perhaps matching TRBD1 (6 bases). The CDR3 sequence is 14 residues long. The V gene's germline CDR1 is MGHRA and CDR2 YSYEKL. The V end lost 6 bases, the J end lost 5 bases, and 16 bases lay between the germline ends.

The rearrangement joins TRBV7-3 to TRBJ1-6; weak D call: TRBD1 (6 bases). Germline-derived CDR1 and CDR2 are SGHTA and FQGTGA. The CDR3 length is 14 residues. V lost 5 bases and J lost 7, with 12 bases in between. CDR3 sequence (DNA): TGTGCCAGCAGCCGGACAGTTTCGAATTCACCCCTCCACTTT. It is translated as CASSRTVSNSPLHF.

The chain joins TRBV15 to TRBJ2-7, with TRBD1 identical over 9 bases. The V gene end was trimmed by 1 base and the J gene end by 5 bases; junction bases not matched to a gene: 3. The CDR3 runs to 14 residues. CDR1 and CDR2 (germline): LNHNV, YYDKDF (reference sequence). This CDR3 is CATSRVWTGDEQYF. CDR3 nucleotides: TGTGCCACCAGCAGAGTTTGGACAGGGGACGAGCAGTACTTC.

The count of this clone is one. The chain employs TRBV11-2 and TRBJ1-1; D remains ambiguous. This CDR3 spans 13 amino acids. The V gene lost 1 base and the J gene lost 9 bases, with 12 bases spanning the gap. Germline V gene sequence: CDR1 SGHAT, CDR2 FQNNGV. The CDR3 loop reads CASSLGHSRQAFF. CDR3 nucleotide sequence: TGTGCCAGCAGCTTAGGGCACAGCCGCCAAGCTTTCTTT.

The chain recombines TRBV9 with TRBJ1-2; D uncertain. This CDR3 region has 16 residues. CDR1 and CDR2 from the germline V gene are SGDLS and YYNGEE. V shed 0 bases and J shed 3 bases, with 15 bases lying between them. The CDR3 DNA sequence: TGTGCCAGCAGCGTAGGCGGGCGAGACGGGCACTATGGCTACACCTTC. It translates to CASSVGGRDGHYGYTF. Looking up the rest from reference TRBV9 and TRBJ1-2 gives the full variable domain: DSGVTQTPKHLITATGQRVTLRCSPRSGDLSVYWYQQSLDQGLQFLIQYYNGEERAKGNILERFSAQQFPDLHSELNLSSLELGDSALYFCASSVGGRDGHYGYTFGSGTRLTVV.

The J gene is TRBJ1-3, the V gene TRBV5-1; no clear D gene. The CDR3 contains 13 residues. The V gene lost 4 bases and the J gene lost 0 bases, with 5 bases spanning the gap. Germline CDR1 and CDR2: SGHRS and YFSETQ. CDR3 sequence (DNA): TGCGCCAGCAGCACGAGCTCTGGAAACACCATATATTTT. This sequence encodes CASSTSSGNTIYF.

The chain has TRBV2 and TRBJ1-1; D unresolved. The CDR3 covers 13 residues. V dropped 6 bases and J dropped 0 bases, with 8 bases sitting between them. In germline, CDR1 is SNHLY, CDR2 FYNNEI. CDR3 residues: CASSEGMNTEAFF. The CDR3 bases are TGTGCCAGCAGCGAGGGAATGAACACTGAAGCTTTCTTT.

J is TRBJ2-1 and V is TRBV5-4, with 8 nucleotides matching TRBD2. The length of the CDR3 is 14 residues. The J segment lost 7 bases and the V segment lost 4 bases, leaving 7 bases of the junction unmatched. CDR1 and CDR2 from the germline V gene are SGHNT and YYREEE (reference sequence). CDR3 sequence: CASSMPGLVNEQFF. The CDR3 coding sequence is TGTGCCAGCAGCATGCCGGGACTAGTAAATGAGCAGTTCTTC.